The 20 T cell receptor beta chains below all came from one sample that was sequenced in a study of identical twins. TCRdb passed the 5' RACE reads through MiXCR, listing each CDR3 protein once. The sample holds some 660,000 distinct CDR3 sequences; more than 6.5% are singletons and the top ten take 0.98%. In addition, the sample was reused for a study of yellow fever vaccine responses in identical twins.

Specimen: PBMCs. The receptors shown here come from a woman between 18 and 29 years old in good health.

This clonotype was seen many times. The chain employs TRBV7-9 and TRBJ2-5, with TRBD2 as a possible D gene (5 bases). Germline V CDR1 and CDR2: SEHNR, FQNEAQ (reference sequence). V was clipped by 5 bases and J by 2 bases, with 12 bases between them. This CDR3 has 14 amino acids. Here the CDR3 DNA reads TGTGCCAGCAGCCTCCGGGAACTACAAGAGACCCAGTACTTC. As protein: CASSLRELQETQYF.

The CDR3: CASSLEGPTQYF. The CDR3 DNA follows: TGTGCCAGCAGCTTAGAAGGGCCTACGCAGTATTTT. The chain is built from TRBV7-2 and TRBJ2-3; D unclear. There are 12 residues in the CDR3. CDR1 and CDR2 from the germline V gene are SGHTA and FQGNSA. With 1 base removed from V and 8 bases from J, the gap between germline ends came to 7 bases.

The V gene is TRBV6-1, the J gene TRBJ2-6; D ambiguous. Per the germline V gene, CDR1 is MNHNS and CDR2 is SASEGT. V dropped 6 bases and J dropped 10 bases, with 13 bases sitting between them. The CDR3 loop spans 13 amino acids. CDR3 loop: CASSRTPLNVLTF. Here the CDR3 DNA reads TGTGCCAGCAGCCGGACCCCTCTTAACGTCCTGACTTTC.

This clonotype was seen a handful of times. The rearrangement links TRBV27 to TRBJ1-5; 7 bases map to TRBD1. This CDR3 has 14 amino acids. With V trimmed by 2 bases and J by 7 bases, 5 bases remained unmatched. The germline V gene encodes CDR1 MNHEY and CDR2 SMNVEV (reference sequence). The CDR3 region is CASSLMGQQQPQHF. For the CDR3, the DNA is TGTGCCAGCAGTTTAATGGGACAGCAACAGCCCCAGCATTTT.

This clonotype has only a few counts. The CDR3 DNA is TGTGCCAGCAGTCACCTACGCAATGAGCAGTTCTTC. Translated, it gives CASSHLRNEQFF. The V gene is TRBV6-2 or TRBV6-3, the J gene TRBJ2-1; no reliable D call. Per the germline V gene, CDR1 is MNHEY and CDR2 is SVGEGT. This CDR3 has 12 amino acids. Trimming removed 5 bases from V and 6 bases from J, with 8 bases in between.

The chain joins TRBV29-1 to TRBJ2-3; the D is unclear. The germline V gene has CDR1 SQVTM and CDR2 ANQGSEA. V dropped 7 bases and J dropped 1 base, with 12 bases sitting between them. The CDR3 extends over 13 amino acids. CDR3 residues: CSALVGGTDTQYF. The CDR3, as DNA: TGCAGCGCGTTGGTTGGGGGCACAGATACGCAGTATTTT.

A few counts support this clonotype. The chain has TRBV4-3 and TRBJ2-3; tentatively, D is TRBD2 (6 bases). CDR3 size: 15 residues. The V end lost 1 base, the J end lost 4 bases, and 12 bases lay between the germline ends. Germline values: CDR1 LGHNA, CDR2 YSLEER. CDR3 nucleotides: TGCGCCAGCAGCCAAGTGCTCGGGAGCGCAGATACGCAGTATTTT. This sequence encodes CASSQVLGSADTQYF.

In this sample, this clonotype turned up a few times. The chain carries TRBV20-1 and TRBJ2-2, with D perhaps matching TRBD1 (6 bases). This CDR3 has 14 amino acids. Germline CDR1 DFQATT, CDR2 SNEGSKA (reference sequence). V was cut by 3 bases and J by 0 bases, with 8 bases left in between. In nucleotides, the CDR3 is TGCAGTGCTAGCAGGGACACGAACACCGGGGAGCTGTTTTTT. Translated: CSASRDTNTGELFF.

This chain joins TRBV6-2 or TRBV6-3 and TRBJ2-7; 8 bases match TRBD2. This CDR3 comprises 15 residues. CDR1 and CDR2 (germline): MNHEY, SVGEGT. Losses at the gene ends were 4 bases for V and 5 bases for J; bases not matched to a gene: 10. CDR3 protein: CASSSATSDRDEQYF. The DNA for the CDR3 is TGTGCCAGCAGTTCCGCGACTAGCGACCGCGACGAGCAGTACTTC.

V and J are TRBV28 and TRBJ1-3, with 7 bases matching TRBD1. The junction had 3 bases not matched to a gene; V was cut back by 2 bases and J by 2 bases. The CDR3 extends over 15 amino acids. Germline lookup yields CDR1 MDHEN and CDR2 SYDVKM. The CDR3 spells CASSLDRAAGNTIYF. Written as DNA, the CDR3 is TGTGCCAGCAGTTTAGACAGGGCCGCTGGAAACACCATATATTTT. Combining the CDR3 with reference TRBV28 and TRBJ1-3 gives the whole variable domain DVKVTQSSRYLVKRTGEKVFLECVQDMDHENMFWYRQDPGLGLRLIYFSYDVKMKEKGDIPEGYSVSREKKERFSLILESASTNQTSMYLCASSLDRAAGNTIYFGEGSWLTVV.

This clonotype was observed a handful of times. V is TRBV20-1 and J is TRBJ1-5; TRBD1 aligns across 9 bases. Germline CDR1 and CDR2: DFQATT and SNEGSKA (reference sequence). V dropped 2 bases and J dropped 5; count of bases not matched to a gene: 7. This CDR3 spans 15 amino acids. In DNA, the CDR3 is TGCAGTGCTAGATCCGGGACAGGGAGTTATCAGCCCCAGCATTTT. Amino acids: CSARSGTGSYQPQHF.

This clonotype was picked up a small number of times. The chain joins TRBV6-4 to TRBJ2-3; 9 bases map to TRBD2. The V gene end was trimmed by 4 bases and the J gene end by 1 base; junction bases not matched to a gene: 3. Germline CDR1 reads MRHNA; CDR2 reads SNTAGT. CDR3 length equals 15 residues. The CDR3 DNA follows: TGTGCCAGCAGTGCGGCTAGCGGGGGCACAGATACGCAGTATTTT. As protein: CASSAASGGTDTQYF.

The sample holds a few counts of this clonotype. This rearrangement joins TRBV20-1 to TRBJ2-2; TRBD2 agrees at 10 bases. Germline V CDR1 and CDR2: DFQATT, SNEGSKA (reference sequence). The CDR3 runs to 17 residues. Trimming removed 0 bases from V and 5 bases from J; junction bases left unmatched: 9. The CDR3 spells CSARDLASGSVTGELFF. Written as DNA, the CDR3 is TGCAGTGCTAGAGATCTCGCTAGCGGGAGTGTAACCGGGGAGCTGTTTTTT.

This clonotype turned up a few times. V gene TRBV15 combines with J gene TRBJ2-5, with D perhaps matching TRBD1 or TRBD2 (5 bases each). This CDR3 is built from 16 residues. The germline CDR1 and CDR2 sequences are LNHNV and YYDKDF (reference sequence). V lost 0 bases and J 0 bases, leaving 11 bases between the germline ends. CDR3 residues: CATSRDGTGYQETQYF. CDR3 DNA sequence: TGTGCCACCAGCAGAGACGGGACGGGGTACCAAGAGACCCAGTACTTC.

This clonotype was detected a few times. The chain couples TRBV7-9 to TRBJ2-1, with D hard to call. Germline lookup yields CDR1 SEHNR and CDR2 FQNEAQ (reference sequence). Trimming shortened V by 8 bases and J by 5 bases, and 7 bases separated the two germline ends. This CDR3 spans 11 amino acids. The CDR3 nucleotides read TGTGCCAGCTCGATGGACAATGAGCAGTTCTTC. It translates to CASSMDNEQFF.

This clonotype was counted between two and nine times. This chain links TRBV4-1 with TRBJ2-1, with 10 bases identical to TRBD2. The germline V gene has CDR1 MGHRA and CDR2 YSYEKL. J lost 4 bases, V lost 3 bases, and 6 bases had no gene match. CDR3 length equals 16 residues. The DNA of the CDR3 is TGCGCCAGCAGCCAGATGGGACTAGCGAGTTACAATGAGCAGTTCTTC. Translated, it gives CASSQMGLASYNEQFF.

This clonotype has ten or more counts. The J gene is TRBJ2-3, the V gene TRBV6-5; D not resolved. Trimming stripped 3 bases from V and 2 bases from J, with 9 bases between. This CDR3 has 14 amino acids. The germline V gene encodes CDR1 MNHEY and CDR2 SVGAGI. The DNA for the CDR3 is TGTGCCAGCAGTTATAATAGGAACACAGATACGCAGTATTTT. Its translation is CASSYNRNTDTQYF.

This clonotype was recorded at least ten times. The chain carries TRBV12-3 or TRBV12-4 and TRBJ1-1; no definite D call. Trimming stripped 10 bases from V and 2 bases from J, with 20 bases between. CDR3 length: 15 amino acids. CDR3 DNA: TGTGCCACCACGATGCGGGTCGGCCCTAACACTGAAGCTTTCTTT. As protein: CATTMRVGPNTEAFF.

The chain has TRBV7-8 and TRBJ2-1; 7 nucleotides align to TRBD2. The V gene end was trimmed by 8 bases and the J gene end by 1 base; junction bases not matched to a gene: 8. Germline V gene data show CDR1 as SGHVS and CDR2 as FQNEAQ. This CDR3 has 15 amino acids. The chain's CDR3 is CASPTGGGSYNEQFF. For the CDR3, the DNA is TGTGCCAGCCCAACGGGCGGGGGTTCCTACAATGAGCAGTTCTTC.

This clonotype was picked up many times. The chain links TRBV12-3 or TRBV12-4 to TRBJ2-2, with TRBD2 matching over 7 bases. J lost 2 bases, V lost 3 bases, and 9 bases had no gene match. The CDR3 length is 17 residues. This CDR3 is CASSFAVGLVNTGELFF. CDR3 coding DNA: TGTGCCAGCAGTTTTGCGGTAGGACTAGTCAACACCGGGGAGCTGTTTTTT.